These 20 T cell receptor beta chains originate from one sample sequenced in a study of post-analysis software for immune sequencing data. Broader study findings: Compared with controls, patients had more of five or six TRBV segments, including TRBV5-6, TRBV5-1 and TRBV20-1.

Incorporated into the TCR beta cDNA libraries were unique molecular identifiers, which served to reduce PCR and sequencing biases. A single record per CDR3 protein comes from TCRdb applying MiXCR to the PCR reads. The sample lists some 260,000 distinct CDR3 sequences, 36% occurring once. No antigen has been assigned to these receptors. The sample taken for sequencing was blood. These receptors all come from a girl aged 10 to 17 with multiple sclerosis.

The chain is built from TRBV5-1 and TRBJ2-7; no reliable D call. Germline V CDR1 and CDR2: SGHRS, YFSETQ. The CDR3 has 12 residues. The germline V and J ends were trimmed by 4 bases and 2 bases, with 7 bases remaining between them. CDR3 region: CASSEQTYEQYF. For the CDR3, the DNA is TGCGCCAGCAGCGAGCAAACCTACGAGCAGTACTTC. Using reference TRBV5-1 and TRBJ2-7 for the parts outside the CDR3, the full variable domain is KAGVTQTPRYLIKTRGQQVTLSCSPISGHRSVSWYQQTPGQGLQFLFEYFSETQRNKGNFPGRFSGRQFSNSRSEMNVSTLELGDSALYLCASSEQTYEQYFGPGTRLTVT.

There are many counts of this clonotype. The J gene is TRBJ1-1, the V gene TRBV10-3; D call uncertain. V was pared by 2 bases and J by 11 bases, with 18 bases between. CDR1 is ENHRY and CDR2 is SYGVKD in the germline V gene. The CDR3 runs 14 residues. CDR3 protein: CAISEGPNTQGAFF. The CDR3 region has the DNA TGTGCCATCAGTGAGGGCCCCAACACCCAAGGGGCTTTCTTT.

J is TRBJ2-5 and V is TRBV7-2; no reliable D call. The assigned J gene may be wrong: the sequence end matches TRBJ2-7 better. Germline CDR1 reads SGHTA; CDR2 reads FQGNSA. The CDR3 is 15 amino acids. This chain's CDR3 is CASSLDGLVRAEQYF. For the CDR3, the DNA is TGTGCCAGCAGCTTAGACGGCCTCGTCCGGGCCGAGCAGTACTTC.

This clonotype has a count of ten or more. V gene TRBV12-3 or TRBV12-4 combines with J gene TRBJ2-1; 10 nucleotides align to TRBD2. The CDR3 length is 15 residues. V shed 9 bases, J shed 6 bases, and the junction held 11 bases outside the gene matches. The CDR3 loop reads CASKPRGLAANEQFF. CDR3 nucleotides: TGTGCCAGTAAACCCCGCGGACTAGCGGCCAATGAGCAGTTCTTC.

This clonotype was detected only a few times. A much larger clone is a single base away; this may be a read error. The rearrangement joins TRBV12-3 or TRBV12-4 to TRBJ1-6; no clear D. The CDR3 extends over 15 amino acids. Trimming stripped 1 base from V and 0 bases from J, with 4 bases between. CDR3 nucleotides: TGTGCCAGCAGTTTAGTGGGCTCCTATAATTCACCCCTCCACTTT. Protein product: CASSLVGSYNSPLHF.

This clonotype was seen more than once but under ten times. The chain combines TRBV20-1 with TRBJ2-5, with D perhaps TRBD1 or TRBD2 (5 bases each). The CDR3 runs to 13 residues. Germline V CDR1 and CDR2: DFQATT, SNEGSKA (reference sequence). Trimming shortened V by 1 base and J by 2 bases, and 8 bases separated the two germline ends. The chain's CDR3 is CSARGDRQETQYF. As DNA, the CDR3 is TGCAGTGCTAGAGGGGACCGGCAAGAGACCCAGTACTTC.

This clonotype was found many times. The chain uses TRBV12-5 and TRBJ1-2; TRBD1 agrees at 8 bases. From germline, CDR1 is LGHNT and CDR2 FRNRAP. V lost 0 bases and J lost 2; bases outside the gene matches: 5. The CDR3 covers 16 residues. The CDR3 DNA is TGTGCTAGTGGTTTGGTTTTAGGACAGGGCAACTATGGCTACACCTTC. Translation: CASGLVLGQGNYGYTF.

This clonotype was picked up many times. J is TRBJ1-2 and V is TRBV5-1; 7 nucleotides match TRBD1. This CDR3 is built from 13 residues. Trimming took 4 bases from V and 7 from J; bases not matched to a gene: 7. Germline V gene data show CDR1 as SGHRS and CDR2 as YFSETQ. CDR3 region: CASSPEGARGYTF. The CDR3 region has the DNA TGCGCCAGCAGCCCAGAGGGGGCGCGTGGCTACACCTTC.

This clonotype has just a few counts. The chain employs TRBV6-2 or TRBV6-3 and TRBJ1-1; D ambiguous. This CDR3 contains 14 residues. Germline V gene sequence: CDR1 MNHEY, CDR2 SVGEGT. Trimming took off 9 bases at V and 0 bases at J, with 14 bases between the two ends. The CDR3 coding sequence is TGTGCCAGTATTGCGCCCCCTTTGAACACTGAAGCTTTCTTT. It encodes CASIAPPLNTEAFF.

The V and J genes are TRBV28 and TRBJ2-1; 11 positions match TRBD2. The CDR3 has 17 amino acids. The V gene end was trimmed by 3 bases and the J gene end by 6 bases; junction bases not matched to a gene: 10. Germline V gene data show CDR1 as MDHEN and CDR2 as SYDVKM. The CDR3 DNA follows: TGTGCCAGCAGTTTTCTGACTAGCGGGGTAAGGGGCAATGAGCAGTTCTTC. As protein: CASSFLTSGVRGNEQFF.

On this clonotype: Given a much more abundant clone one base away, this may be a read error. This rearrangement joins TRBV20-1 to TRBJ1-1; D ambiguous. V shed 6 bases and J shed 10 bases, with 15 bases lying between them. This CDR3 spans 11 amino acids. Germline loops: CDR1 DFQATT, CDR2 SNEGSKA (reference sequence). Written as DNA, the CDR3 is TGCAGTGCCAAAATTGACGCTGCAGCTTTCTTT. This translates into CSAKIDAAAFF.

This clonotype appeared many times. The chain couples TRBV7-7 to TRBJ1-1, with D maybe TRBD1 (6 bases). The CDR3 runs 14 residues. Germline CDR1 is SSHAT and CDR2 is FNYEAQ (reference sequence). The CDR3 sequence: CASGEGQQNTEAFF. The CDR3 DNA is TGTGCTAGCGGGGAAGGACAGCAAAACACTGAAGCTTTCTTT.

There are many counts of this clonotype. The chain couples TRBV25-1 to TRBJ2-1, with 11 nucleotides matching TRBD1. V dropped 5 bases and J dropped 6; count of bases not matched to a gene: 6. Per germline, CDR1 MGHDK and CDR2 SYGVNS. The CDR3 runs 15 residues. CDR3 sequence: CASSPLGQGANEQFF. CDR3 DNA sequence: TGTGCCAGCAGTCCCCTAGGACAGGGGGCCAATGAGCAGTTCTTC.

On this clonotype itself: A much more abundant neighbour one base away suggests this may be a read error. The rearrangement joins TRBV20-1 to TRBJ2-1; TRBD2 aligns across 10 bases. The J call may be in error: the DNA end matches TRBJ2-7 better. CDR1 is DFQATT and CDR2 is SNEGSKA in the germline V gene (reference sequence). This CDR3 has 15 residues. CDR3 bases: TGCAGTGCTAGCGCTAGCGGGAGATCCTACAATGAGCAGTACTTC. It translates to CSASASGRSYNEQYF.

This sequence joins TRBV20-1 and TRBJ2-7; D gene uncertain. In germline, CDR1 is DFQATT, CDR2 SNEGSKA (reference sequence). This CDR3 comprises 13 residues. With 0 bases removed from V and 3 bases from J, the gap between germline ends came to 9 bases. Written as DNA, the CDR3 is TGCAGTGCTAGAGATAACTACTTCTACGAGCAGTACTTC. Translating gives CSARDNYFYEQYF.

A word on this clonotype: This may come from a read error, since a much larger clone is one base off. The J gene is TRBJ2-7, the V gene TRBV7-3; 13 bases are shared with TRBD2. CDR3 size: 15 residues. Germline lookup yields CDR1 SGHTA and CDR2 FQGTGA. The J segment lost 6 bases and the V segment lost 2 bases, leaving 4 bases of the junction unmatched. The CDR3 nucleotides read TGTGCCAGCAGCTTATTCAGGACTAGCGGGAGCGAGCAGTACTTC. The encoded protein is CASSLFRTSGSEQYF.

Only a few counts were recorded for this clonotype. As DNA, the CDR3 is TGTGCCAGCAGTGATGTCCCGGGTGGGACTGGGGCCAACGTCCTGACTTTC. It yields the protein CASSDVPGGTGANVLTF. The V gene is TRBV6-1, the J gene TRBJ2-6; no clear D. V lost 3 bases and J 2 bases, leaving 14 bases between the germline ends. The CDR3 runs 17 residues. CDR1 and CDR2 from the germline V gene are MNHNS and SASEGT.

The chain uses TRBV27 and TRBJ2-2, with 7 nucleotides matching TRBD1. CDR3 length: 14 amino acids. V lost 6 bases and J lost 7; bases outside the gene matches: 8. Germline V gene data show CDR1 as MNHEY and CDR2 as SMNVEV (reference sequence). CDR3 residues: CASSPGQAGGELFF. In DNA form, the CDR3 reads TGTGCCAGCAGCCCCGGACAGGCCGGCGGGGAGCTGTTTTTT.

The chain joins TRBV2 to TRBJ2-1, with 8 bases that match TRBD2. The J segment lost 10 bases and the V segment lost 7 bases, leaving 24 bases of the junction unmatched. Germline-derived CDR1 and CDR2 are SNHLY and FYNNEI. The CDR3 consists of 18 residues. The CDR3 DNA follows: TGTGCCAGCATGCGGGGACTAGTGGGAGGGCCGTATTCCCCCGAGCAGTTCTTC. Translated, it gives CASMRGLVGGPYSPEQFF.

This clonotype was seen at least ten times. The rearrangement uses TRBV6-5 and TRBJ2-3, with 8 bases that match TRBD1. V was clipped by 2 bases and J by 4 bases; unmatched bases: 2. There are 14 residues in the CDR3. CDR1 and CDR2 from the germline V gene are MNHEY and SVGAGI. The CDR3 DNA reads TGTGCCAGCAGTTACGGACAGGGCGCAGATACGCAGTATTTT. As protein: CASSYGQGADTQYF.